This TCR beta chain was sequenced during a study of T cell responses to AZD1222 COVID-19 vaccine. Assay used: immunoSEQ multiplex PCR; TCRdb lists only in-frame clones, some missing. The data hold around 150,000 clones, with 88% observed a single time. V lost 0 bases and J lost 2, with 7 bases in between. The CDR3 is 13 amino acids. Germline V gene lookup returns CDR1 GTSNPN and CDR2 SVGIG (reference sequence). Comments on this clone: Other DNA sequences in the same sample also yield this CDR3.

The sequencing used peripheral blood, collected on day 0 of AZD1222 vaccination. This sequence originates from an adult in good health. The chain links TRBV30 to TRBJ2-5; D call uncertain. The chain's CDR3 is CAWSVRRQETQYF. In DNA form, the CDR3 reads TGTGCCTGGAGTGTACGTAGGCAAGAGACCCAGTACTTC.